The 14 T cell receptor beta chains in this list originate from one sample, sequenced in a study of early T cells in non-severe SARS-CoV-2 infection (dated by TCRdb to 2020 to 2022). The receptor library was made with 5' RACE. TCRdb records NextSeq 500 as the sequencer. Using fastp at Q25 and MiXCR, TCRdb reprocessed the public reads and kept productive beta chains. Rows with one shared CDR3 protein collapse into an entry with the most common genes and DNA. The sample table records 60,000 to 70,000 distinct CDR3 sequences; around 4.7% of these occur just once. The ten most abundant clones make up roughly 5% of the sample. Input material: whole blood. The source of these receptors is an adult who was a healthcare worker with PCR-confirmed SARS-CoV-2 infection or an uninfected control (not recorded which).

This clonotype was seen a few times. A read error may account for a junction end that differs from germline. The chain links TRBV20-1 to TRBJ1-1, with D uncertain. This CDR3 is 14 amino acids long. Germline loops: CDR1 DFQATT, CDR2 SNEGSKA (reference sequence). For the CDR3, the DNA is TGCAGTGCTCGAGACCCTACAAGGAACACTGAAGCTTTCTTT. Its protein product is CSARDPTRNTEAFF.

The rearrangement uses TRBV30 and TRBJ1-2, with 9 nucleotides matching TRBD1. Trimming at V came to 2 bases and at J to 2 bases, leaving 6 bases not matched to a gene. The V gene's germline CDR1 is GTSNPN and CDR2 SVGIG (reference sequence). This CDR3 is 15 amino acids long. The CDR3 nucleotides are TGTGCCTGGAGTCGATCCGGGACAGGGAACTATGGCTACACCTTC. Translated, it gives CAWSRSGTGNYGYTF.

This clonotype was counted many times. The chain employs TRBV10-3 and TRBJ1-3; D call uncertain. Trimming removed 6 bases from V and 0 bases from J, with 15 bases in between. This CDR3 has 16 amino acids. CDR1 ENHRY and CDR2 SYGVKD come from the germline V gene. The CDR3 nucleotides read TGTGCCATCAGGGGCCAAGCAGGACCCTCTGGAAACACCATATATTTT. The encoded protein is CAIRGQAGPSGNTIYF.

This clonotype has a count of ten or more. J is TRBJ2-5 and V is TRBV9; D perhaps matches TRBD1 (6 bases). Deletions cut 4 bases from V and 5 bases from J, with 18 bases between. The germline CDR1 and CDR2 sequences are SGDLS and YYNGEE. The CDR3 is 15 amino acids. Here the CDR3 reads CASSPRQGIWETQYF. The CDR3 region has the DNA TGTGCCAGCAGCCCTCGCCAGGGGATTTGGGAGACCCAGTACTTC.

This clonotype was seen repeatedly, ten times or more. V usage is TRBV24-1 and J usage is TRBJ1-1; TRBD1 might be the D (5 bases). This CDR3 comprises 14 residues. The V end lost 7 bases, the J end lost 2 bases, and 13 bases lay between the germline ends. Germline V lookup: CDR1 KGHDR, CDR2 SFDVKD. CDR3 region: CATRKSGRNTEAFF. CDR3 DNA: TGTGCCACCAGGAAATCAGGGCGAAACACTGAAGCTTTCTTT.

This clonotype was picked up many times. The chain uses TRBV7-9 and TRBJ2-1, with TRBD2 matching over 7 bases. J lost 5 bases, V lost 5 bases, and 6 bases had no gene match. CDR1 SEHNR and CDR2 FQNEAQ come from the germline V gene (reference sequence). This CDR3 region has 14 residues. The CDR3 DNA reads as TGTGCCAGCAGCATACCGGGACTACACAATGAGCAGTTCTTC. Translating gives CASSIPGLHNEQFF. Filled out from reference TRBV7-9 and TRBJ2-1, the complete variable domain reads DTGVSQNPRHKITKRGQNVTFRCDPISEHNRLYWYRQTLGQGPEFLTYFQNEAQLEKSRLLSDRFSAERPKGSFSTLEIQRTEQGDSAMYLCASSIPGLHNEQFFGPGTRLTVL.

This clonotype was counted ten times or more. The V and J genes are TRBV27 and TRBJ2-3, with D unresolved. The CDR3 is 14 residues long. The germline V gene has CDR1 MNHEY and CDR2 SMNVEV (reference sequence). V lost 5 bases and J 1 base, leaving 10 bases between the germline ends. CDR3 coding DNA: TGTGCCAGCAGTCCAATGTCGGGCACAGATACGCAGTATTTT. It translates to CASSPMSGTDTQYF.

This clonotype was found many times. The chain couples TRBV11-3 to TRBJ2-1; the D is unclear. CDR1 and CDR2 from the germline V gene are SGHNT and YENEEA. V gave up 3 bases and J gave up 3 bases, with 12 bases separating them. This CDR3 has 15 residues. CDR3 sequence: CASSLNWRGYNEQFF. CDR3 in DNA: TGTGCCAGCAGCTTGAATTGGCGAGGCTACAATGAGCAGTTCTTC.

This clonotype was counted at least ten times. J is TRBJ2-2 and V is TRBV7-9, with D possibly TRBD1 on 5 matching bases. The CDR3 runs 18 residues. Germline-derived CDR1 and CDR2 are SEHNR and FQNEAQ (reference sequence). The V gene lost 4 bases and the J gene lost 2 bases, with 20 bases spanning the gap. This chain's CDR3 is CASSSPGLRTYNTGELFF. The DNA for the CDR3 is TGTGCCAGCAGCTCACCGGGTTTAAGGACATATAACACCGGGGAGCTGTTTTTT.

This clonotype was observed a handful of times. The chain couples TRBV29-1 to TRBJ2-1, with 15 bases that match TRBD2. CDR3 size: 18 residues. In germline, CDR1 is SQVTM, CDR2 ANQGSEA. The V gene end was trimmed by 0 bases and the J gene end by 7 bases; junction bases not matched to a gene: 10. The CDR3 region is CSVEDGLGTSGRWNEQFF. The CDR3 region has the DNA TGCAGCGTTGAAGACGGACTCGGGACTAGCGGGAGGTGGAATGAGCAGTTCTTC.

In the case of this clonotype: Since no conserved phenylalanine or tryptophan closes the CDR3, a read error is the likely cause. CDR3 sequence: CASREGQANNEQFS. The CDR3 bases are TGTGCCAGCAGAGAGGGACAAGCCAACAATGAGCAGTTCTCC. The chain has TRBV2 and TRBJ2-1, with D possibly being TRBD1 (6 bases). The CDR3 has 14 residues. Trimming took 6 bases from V and 5 from J, leaving 14 bases between them. Per germline, CDR1 SNHLY and CDR2 FYNNEI.

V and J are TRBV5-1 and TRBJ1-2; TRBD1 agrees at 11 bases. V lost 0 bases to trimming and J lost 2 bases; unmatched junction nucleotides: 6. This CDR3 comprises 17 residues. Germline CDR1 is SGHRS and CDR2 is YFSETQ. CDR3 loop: CASSLGTGGARNYGYTF. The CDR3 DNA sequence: TGCGCCAGCAGCTTGGGGACAGGGGGCGCCCGAAACTATGGCTACACCTTC.

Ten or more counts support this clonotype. The CDR3 DNA reads as TGCGCCAGCAGCCAAGGACCCCCCGGGGGACTGAATGAGCAGTTCTTC. Translated, it gives CASSQGPPGGLNEQFF. The rearrangement joins TRBV4-3 to TRBJ2-1, with D perhaps TRBD2 (6 bases). The CDR3 has 16 residues. Germline assignment: CDR1 LGHNA and CDR2 YSLEER. The V end lost 1 base, the J end lost 7 bases, and 17 bases lay between the germline ends.

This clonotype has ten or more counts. CDR3 residues: CASSPHLQTGALVYEQYF. In DNA form, the CDR3 reads TGCGCCAGCAGCCCACACTTACAGACAGGTGCTTTGGTCTACGAGCAGTACTTC. The chain uses TRBV5-1 and TRBJ2-7; the D gene is possibly TRBD1 (6 bases). The CDR3 length is 18 residues. CDR1 is SGHRS and CDR2 is YFSETQ in the germline V gene. The ends were cut back, 4 bases at V and 3 bases at J, with 26 bases in the middle.